This T cell receptor (beta chain) was recovered during a study of cytotoxic CD8 clonotypes in ibrutinib-treated CLL. Study observations and caveats: Baseline clonality, higher than in age-matched healthy donors, tracked circulating CD8+ T-cell counts.

TCRdb's table, derived via immunoSEQ multiplex PCR, lists solely in-frame clones and lacks some. Of 160,000 or so clones detected, approximately 80% appear once; the ten largest clones hold approximately 2%. Trimming left V 0 bases short and J 2 bases short, with 11 bases between. The CDR3 sequence is 15 residues long. CDR1 is ENHRY and CDR2 is SYGVKD in the germline V gene. Concerning this clone: As yet, its antigen is unknown.

This TCR was sampled from a human donor with chronic lymphocytic leukemia. This chain connects TRBV10-3 to TRBJ2-7; D possibly corresponds to TRBD2 (5 bases). Sample: PBMCs, taken after 12 months of ibrutinib treatment. The CDR3 spells CAISESWASTYEQYF. The CDR3 nucleotides read TGTGCCATCAGTGAGTCATGGGCTAGCACCTACGAGCAGTACTTC.